These T cell receptor beta chains were read from a single sample in a study of T-cell reconstitution after alpha-beta-depleted transplantation in children. TCRdb redid the calling of the PCR reads with MiXCR, one entry per CDR3 protein. The table shows about 360,000 distinct CDR3 sequences, with roughly 14% occurring only once. The sample in question was PBMCs, obtained from the stem cell graft. Receptors were obtained from a human donor who donated a stem cell graft to a child with Fanconi anemia. CDR3s include the opening cysteine and the closing phenylalanine or tryptophan. D genes are given only for firm matches. Clone size is shown for a subset of rows, as once, few, many or a class of expanded clone.

>TRBV7-7|many|TRBJ2-2|NA
TGTGCTAGCAGCCGCTCGTACACCGGGGAGCTGTTTTTT
CASSRSYTGELFF
>TRBV7-2|few|TRBJ1-5|NA
TGTGCCAGCAGCTTTTCTGGAGATCAGCCCCAGCATTTT
CASSFSGDQPQHF
>TRBV29-1|few|TRBJ2-7|NA
TGCAGCGTTTCGGAAAGCGGCTACGAGCAGTACTTC
CSVSESGYEQYF
>TRBV7-6|few|TRBJ2-5|TRBD1
TGTGCCAGCAGTTCCCGACAGGGCATTTTGGGAGAGACCCAGTACTTC
CASSSRQGILGETQYF
>TRBV15|NA|TRBJ1-3|NA
TGTGCCACCAGCAGAGAGTATGGACAGACTGGAAACACCATATATTTT
CATSREYGQTGNTIYF
>TRBV3-1|few|TRBJ2-4|TRBD1
TGTGCCAGCAGCCGACAGGGGGCCAAAAACATTCAGTACTTC
CASSRQGAKNIQYF
>TRBV29-1|many|TRBJ2-1|NA
TGCAGCGTTGTTTCGGGGGTTCACTCCTACAATGAGCAGTTCTTC
CSVVSGVHSYNEQFF
>TRBV20-1|NA|TRBJ1-2|NA
TGCAGTGCTAGAGATCGGTTGAGTGGCTACACCTTC
CSARDRLSGYTF
>TRBV4-3|NA|TRBJ2-7|TRBD1
TGCGCCAGCAGCCAAGACAGGGGGAACTCCTACGAGCAGTACTTC
CASSQDRGNSYEQYF
>TRBV7-9|many|TRBJ2-7|NA
TGTGCCAGCAGCTCAGAGAACTACGAGCAGTACTTC
CASSSENYEQYF
>TRBV5-1|NA|TRBJ2-3|NA
TGCGCCAGCAGCCCCCCCTTGGGGCTCTCCTTTCGAGATACGCAGTATTTT
CASSPPLGLSFRDTQYF
>TRBV20-1|NA|TRBJ2-3|NA
TGCAGTGCCTCATTAGGGGGGCGCCGTGAAGATACGCAGTATTTT
CSASLGGRREDTQYF
>TRBV29-1|NA|TRBJ2-7|NA
TGCAGCGTTGAAGGGGGGGCCGACGAGCAGTACTTC
CSVEGGADEQYF
>TRBV11-2|NA|TRBJ2-1|NA
TGTGCCAGCAGCACAGGGATTCGGTTCAATGAGCAGTTCTTC
CASSTGIRFNEQFF
>TRBV20-1|NA|TRBJ1-5|NA
TGCAGTGCTTTGGACAGTCAGGTCAATCAGCCCCAGCATTTT
CSALDSQVNQPQHF
>TRBV7-8|NA|TRBJ2-6|NA
TGTGCCAGCAGCTTCGGGGGCCCGGGGGCCAACGTCCTGACTTTC
CASSFGGPGANVLTF